This passage covers 14 T cell receptor beta chains from one sample sequenced in a study of molecular identifiers for immune sequencing clone quantification. TCRdb fed the PCR reads into MiXCR, producing one record per CDR3 protein. The sample lists 8,000 to 11,000 distinct CDR3 sequences; roughly 18% were seen once. The material sequenced was naive CD8+ T cells from blood, with Jurkat cell RNA spiked in. Documented subset: FACS-sorted CD8+CD4-CCR7+CD45RA+ naive T cells. Receptors were obtained from a human donor in good health. Some libraries in this study had Jurkat cell RNA spiked in.

This clonotype is termed medium-sized (0.01 to 0.1%). Here the CDR3 DNA reads TGTGCCAGCAGTCAGGACAATTGGGACGCGCCAGATCAGCCCCAGCATTTT. Its protein product is CASSQDNWDAPDQPQHF. The J gene is TRBJ1-5, the V gene TRBV3-1; D possibly corresponds to TRBD1 (5 bases). This CDR3 is built from 17 residues. V was pared by 6 bases and J by 5 bases, with 23 bases between. CDR1 is LGHDT and CDR2 is YNNKEL in the germline V gene (reference sequence).

By its share, this clonotype is medium-sized. CDR3 sequence reads: CASSFPPGGPLGYTF. The CDR3 region has the DNA TGTGCCAGCAGTTTTCCTCCAGGAGGCCCTTTGGGCTACACCTTC. The chain couples TRBV28 to TRBJ1-2; unclear D gene. The V gene's germline CDR1 is MDHEN and CDR2 SYDVKM. Trimming stripped 3 bases from V and 8 bases from J, with 19 bases between. This CDR3 is built from 15 residues.

In regard to this clonotype: A read error is possible here, since a much larger clone lies one base away. The chain links TRBV19 to TRBJ2-5, with D perhaps given as TRBD1 or TRBD2 (7 bases each). Germline V gene sequence: CDR1 LNHDA, CDR2 SQIVND (reference sequence). The CDR3 has 15 residues. Written as DNA, the CDR3 is TGTACCAGTAATCACCAGGGGGGGGGTCCAGAGACCCAGTACTTC. This encodes CTSNHQGGGPETQYF.

This clonotype was counted ten times or more. This sequence joins TRBV7-6 and TRBJ2-5; D remains unclear. The CDR3 length is 14 residues. Between the trimmed V and J ends, which lost 0 bases and 2 bases, there was a span of 7 bases. Germline V lookup: CDR1 SGHVS, CDR2 FNYEAQ. The CDR3, as DNA: TGTGCCAGCAGCTTAGCGGGTATTCAAGAGACCCAGTACTTC. Its translation: CASSLAGIQETQYF.

This clonotype was seen more than once but under ten times. This chain links TRBV9 with TRBJ1-1, with D possibly being TRBD1 (5 bases). Germline V gene lookup returns CDR1 SGDLS and CDR2 YYNGEE. Trimming removed 3 bases at V and 1 base at J, with 10 bases between. The CDR3 is 14 amino acids. The CDR3 sequence is CASSGGTGNTEAFF. The CDR3 DNA reads as TGTGCCAGCAGCGGGGGGACGGGGAACACTGAAGCTTTCTTT.

V usage is TRBV5-6 and J usage is TRBJ2-1; TRBD1 agrees at 7 bases. The CDR3 extends over 15 amino acids. J gave up 3 bases and V 1 base, and 4 bases lay outside the gene matches. Germline V gene lookup returns CDR1 SGHDT and CDR2 YYEEEE. The CDR3 region has the DNA TGTGCCAGCAGCTTGACAGGGGACGGCTACAATGAGCAGTTCTTC. Residues: CASSLTGDGYNEQFF.

This clonotype rates as medium-sized (0.01 to 0.1%). This rearrangement joins TRBV10-3 to TRBJ2-5; 9 bases are a match to TRBD2. The CDR3 extends over 16 amino acids. Looked up from germline, CDR1 is ENHRY and CDR2 is SYGVKD. Trimming took 0 bases from V and 4 from J; bases not matched to a gene: 6. Written as DNA, the CDR3 is TGTGCCATCAGTGAGTCTGTCGGACTAGCGCCAGAGACCCAGTACTTC. Its protein is CAISESVGLAPETQYF.

The rearrangement links TRBV6-2 or TRBV6-3 to TRBJ2-4, with 7 nucleotides matching TRBD2. V dropped 0 bases and J dropped 5; count of bases not matched to a gene: 16. Per germline, CDR1 MNHEY and CDR2 SVGEGT. CDR3 length equals 19 residues. CDR3 amino acids: CASSYSSGFGEGGENIQYF. Written as DNA, the CDR3 is TGTGCCAGCAGTTACTCATCCGGGTTTGGGGAGGGAGGAGAAAACATTCAGTACTTC.

This clonotype was seen repeatedly, ten times or more. The CDR3 reads CASSPGPDYEQYF. The CDR3 nucleotides read TGTGCCAGCAGCCCTGGACCGGACTACGAGCAGTACTTC. The chain employs TRBV11-2 and TRBJ2-7; no clear D. Germline V lookup: CDR1 SGHAT, CDR2 FQNNGV. Trimming stripped 5 bases from V and 3 bases from J, with 11 bases between. The CDR3 length is 13 residues.

The chain joins TRBV13 to TRBJ2-5; maybe TRBD1 (6 bases). This CDR3 contains 16 residues. V was pared by 0 bases and J by 1 base, with 12 bases between. Looked up from germline, CDR1 is PRHDT and CDR2 is FYEKMQ (reference sequence). The CDR3, as DNA: TGTGCCAGCAGCTTAGGCAGGGGAAGGGGCCAAGAGACCCAGTACTTC. Translation: CASSLGRGRGQETQYF.

This clonotype is deemed medium-sized. The rearrangement joins TRBV4-1 to TRBJ2-7, with TRBD1 identical over 8 bases. The CDR3 has 14 amino acids. V lost 1 base to trimming and J lost 4 bases; unmatched junction nucleotides: 3. The V gene's germline CDR1 is MGHRA and CDR2 YSYEKL. The CDR3 reads CASSQVDRVYEQYF. Written as DNA, the CDR3 is TGCGCCAGCAGCCAAGTGGACAGGGTTTACGAGCAGTACTTC.

J is TRBJ2-7 and V is TRBV4-1; TRBD2 aligns across 12 bases. The V segment lost 4 bases and the J segment 2 bases; nucleotides outside the gene matches: 6. CDR1 is MGHRA, CDR2 YSYEKL, per germline. The CDR3 loop spans 16 amino acids. This chain's CDR3 is CASSPRTSGATYEQYF. CDR3 nucleotides: TGCGCCAGCAGCCCGAGGACTAGCGGGGCTACCTACGAGCAGTACTTC.

This clonotype counts as medium-sized. This chain joins TRBV9 and TRBJ2-7; TRBD2 might be the D (6 bases). The CDR3 is 14 residues long. Germline V lookup: CDR1 SGDLS, CDR2 YYNGEE. Trimming pared 2 bases from V and 4 bases from J, leaving 13 bases between. The CDR3 region is CASSVDGTGYEQYF. As DNA, the CDR3 is TGTGCCAGCAGCGTGGACGGGACTGGGTACGAGCAGTACTTC.

About this clonotype itself: One end of the junction is discordant with germline, which a read error may explain. The CDR3, as DNA: TGTGCCAGCACCCCAGACAGGTTTTACAATGAGCGGTTCTTC. It codes for CASTPDRFYNERFF. The V gene is TRBV6-1, the J gene TRBJ2-1, with D perhaps matching TRBD1 (6 bases). Germline V gene sequence: CDR1 MNHNS, CDR2 SASEGT. This CDR3 is built from 14 residues.